The T cell receptor beta chain under discussion was sequenced for a study of blood T cell repertoires in COVID-19. Those enrolled, adults aged about 18 to 89 years, came from some 25 US areas. Clones were read by immunoSEQ multiplex PCR, and TCRdb kept only the in-frame ones, dropping some. This repertoire shows 270,000 or so clones, about four fifths found once; its top ten account for roughly 3.2%. V lost 4 bases to trimming and J lost 0 bases; unmatched junction nucleotides: 5. The germline V gene has CDR1 SGDLS and CDR2 YYNGEE. The CDR3 is made up of 16 amino acids. The receptor's source is a man aged 50 or older who had recovered from COVID-19. The specimen was PBMCs or T cells enriched from blood (not recorded which). V usage is TRBV9 and J usage is TRBJ2-5; 11 bases line up with TRBD2. The CDR3 sequence: CASSMGLAVYQETQYF. The CDR3 DNA follows: TGTGCCAGCAGCATGGGACTAGCGGTGTACCAAGAGACCCAGTACTTC.